Below are 9 T cell receptor beta chains sequenced from a single sample in a study of shared clonotypes between healthy human individuals. Libraries were prepared by immunoSEQ multiplex PCR; TCRdb keeps only in-frame clonotypes and omits some of them. The top ten clones hold roughly 0.35% of a sample with more than 1,200,000 clones, 98% of them seen once. Sequencing was done on a sample of naive CD4+ T cells sorted from blood. Subset meaning: CD45RA+ positively selected. These receptors were collected from a young man in good health.

The chain uses TRBV19 and TRBJ2-7; possible D gene TRBD2, 6 bases. The germline V gene encodes CDR1 LNHDA and CDR2 SQIVND (reference sequence). This CDR3 has 14 residues. V lost 5 bases, J lost 6 bases, and 17 bases lay in between. The DNA of the CDR3 is TGTGCCAGTAGTGGGGGGAGGCAGCTCGGCGAGCAGTACTTC. Residues: CASSGGRQLGEQYF. The full variable domain, rest sourced from reference TRBV19 and TRBJ2-7, is DGGITQSPKYLFRKEGQNVTLSCEQNLNHDAMYWYRQDPGQGLRLIYYSQIVNDFQKGDIAEGYSVSREKKESFPLTVTSAQKNPTAFYLCASSGGRQLGEQYFGPGTRLTVT.

This rearrangement joins TRBV29-1 to TRBJ2-7, with TRBD1 matching 8 bases. The V segment lost 7 bases and the J segment 4 bases; nucleotides outside the gene matches: 9. Germline V gene sequence: CDR1 SQVTM, CDR2 ANQGSEA. The CDR3 extends over 13 amino acids. The DNA of the CDR3 is TGCAGCGCACAGGGGGAATTGCGATACGAGCAGTACTTC. Protein sequence: CSAQGELRYEQYF.

The chain employs TRBV5-1 and TRBJ2-2; unclear D gene. This CDR3 spans 16 amino acids. Trimming took off 1 base at V and 4 bases at J, with 14 bases between the two ends. Germline V gene sequence: CDR1 SGHRS, CDR2 YFSETQ. CDR3 coding DNA: TGCGCCAGCAGCTTGATGACCCTGACCCGCACCGGGGAGCTGTTTTTT. This encodes CASSLMTLTRTGELFF. The full variable domain, rest sourced from reference TRBV5-1 and TRBJ2-2, is KAGVTQTPRYLIKTRGQQVTLSCSPISGHRSVSWYQQTPGQGLQFLFEYFSETQRNKGNFPGRFSGRQFSNSRSEMNVSTLELGDSALYLCASSLMTLTRTGELFFGEGSRLTVL.

The chain uses TRBV10-1 and TRBJ2-3; TRBD2 agrees at 12 bases. Per germline, CDR1 WNHNN and CDR2 SYGVQD (reference sequence). V shed 8 bases and J 6 bases; nucleotides not matched to a gene: 6. The CDR3 consists of 14 residues. The CDR3 DNA follows: TGCGCCAGCTCTAGCGGGAGGGAACAGGATACGCAGTATTTT. Translating it yields CASSSGREQDTQYF.

V is TRBV7-9 and J is TRBJ2-7; the D gene is possibly TRBD2 (5 bases). Trimming removed 5 bases from V and 1 base from J, with 21 bases in between. Germline V lookup: CDR1 SEHNR, CDR2 FQNEAQ (reference sequence). This CDR3 has 17 amino acids. The CDR3 is CASSLLGPSAVSYEQYF. CDR3 nucleotide sequence: TGTGCCAGCAGCCTCCTCGGGCCCTCAGCGGTATCCTACGAGCAGTACTTC.

The chain recombines TRBV7-9 with TRBJ2-1; TRBD1 matches at 10 bases. Germline CDR1 is SEHNR and CDR2 is FQNEAQ (reference sequence). Trimming cost V 8 bases and J 8 bases; bases outside gene matches: 18. The CDR3 covers 17 residues. The CDR3 nucleotides read TGTGCCAGCGGACAAATTTCGGGGACAGGGGTTTTCTATGAGCAGTTCTTC. This sequence encodes CASGQISGTGVFYEQFF.

This sequence joins TRBV6-5 and TRBJ2-1; a weak D match, TRBD1 (6 bases). With 6 bases removed from V and 9 bases from J, the gap between germline ends came to 12 bases. The germline V gene encodes CDR1 MNHEY and CDR2 SVGAGI. This CDR3 has 12 amino acids. The CDR3 DNA reads as TGTGCCAGCAGCCGGACAGAAACTGAGCAGTTCTTC. It codes for CASSRTETEQFF.

V gene TRBV7-2 combines with J gene TRBJ2-7; the D gene is possibly TRBD1 (6 bases). The length of the CDR3 is 13 residues. CDR1 and CDR2 from the germline V gene are SGHTA and FQGNSA. V was clipped by 3 bases and J by 9 bases, with 15 bases between them. The CDR3, as DNA: TGTGCCAGCAGCTTCCCTAGGGGGAATGGGCAGTACTTC. Protein product: CASSFPRGNGQYF.

The chain employs TRBV7-2 and TRBJ2-2; 7 positions match TRBD1. V lost 5 bases, J lost 1 base, and 4 bases stayed unmatched. Germline V lookup: CDR1 SGHTA, CDR2 FQGNSA. The CDR3 covers 15 residues. CDR3 bases: TGTGCCAGCAGCACGGACAGGAGGAACACCGGGGAGCTGTTTTTT. Translating gives CASSTDRRNTGELFF.